This T cell receptor beta chain was documented in a study of blood T cell repertoires in COVID-19. In the study overall: Some COVID-19 samples were acute and others convalescent; all came from the United States, Italy and Spain. From T cells, B-cell-depleted T cells, or PBMCs came the material, which was cDNA or gDNA.

This clone appeared a few times. Original processing methods: By means of reference gene primer amplification, nucleated cell counts were estimated. Method: immunoSEQ multiplex PCR; TCRdb's copy keeps in-frame clones and lacks some. The V and J calls and clone size come from that table; D and trimming were worked out from the DNA. The repertoire includes 100,000 or so clones, 84% of them detected once, and 1.5% to 2.5% sits in the top ten. CDR1 is KGHDR and CDR2 is SFDVKD in the germline V gene. V lost 6 bases and J lost 2, with 4 bases in between. The CDR3 spans 12 residues. This sequence joins TRBV24-1 and TRBJ1-5, with D unclear. The origin of this receptor is a man aged 65 to 79 with active or convalescent COVID-19. Sample: peripheral blood. CDR3 DNA: TGTGCCACCAGTTCGGGCAATCAGCCCCAGCATTTT. This encodes CATSSGNQPQHF.